The 28 T cell receptor beta chains below come from one sample, sequenced in a study of blood T cell repertoires in COVID-19. This table comes from immunoSEQ multiplex PCR, and its TCRdb copy is limited to in-frame clones, with some not included. Of about 39,000 clones listed, 85% are singletons. Sequencing was carried out using peripheral blood. Receptors were obtained from a man aged 55 to 70 with acute or convalescent COVID-19.

J is TRBJ1-5 and V is TRBV3-1 (or the pseudogene TRBV3-2), with a possible D match to TRBD1 (5 bases). The V end lost 8 bases, the J end lost 7 bases, and 12 bases lay between the germline ends. The CDR3 contains 12 residues. Germline CDR1 reads LGHDT; CDR2 reads YNNKEL (reference sequence). CDR3 in amino acids: CASGQGHQPQHF. The CDR3, as DNA: TGTGCCAGCGGGCAGGGCCACCAGCCCCAGCATTTT.

CDR3 residues: CASSLKGQGNNSQHF. Written as DNA, the CDR3 is TGTGCCAGCAGCTTGAAGGGACAGGGAAACAATTCCCAGCATTTT. The rearrangement links TRBV5-4 to TRBJ1-5; TRBD1 matches at 9 bases. Germline assignment: CDR1 SGHNT and CDR2 YYREEE (reference sequence). After removal of 1 base from V and 11 bases from J, the junction contained 10 bases not matched to a gene. The CDR3 runs 15 residues.

Here the CDR3 reads CAWSQTHVGAGELFF. CDR3 sequence (DNA): TGTGCCTGGAGTCAGACCCACGTTGGAGCCGGGGAGCTGTTTTTT. This rearrangement joins TRBV30 to TRBJ2-2; D is unclear. The CDR3 covers 15 residues. The germline V and J ends were trimmed by 2 bases and 6 bases, with 16 bases remaining between them. Germline V gene data show CDR1 as GTSNPN and CDR2 as SVGIG (reference sequence).

This chain links TRBV7-2 with TRBJ1-4, with 8 nucleotides matching TRBD1. This CDR3 contains 16 residues. The germline V gene encodes CDR1 SGHTA and CDR2 FQGNSA. J was trimmed by 6 bases and V by 5 bases; bases with no gene match: 11. DNA of the CDR3: TGTGCCAGCAGCCGGTTGGGGGGACAGGTAGATGAAAAACTGTTTTTT. Amino acids: CASSRLGGQVDEKLFF.

The V and J genes are TRBV12-3 or TRBV12-4 and TRBJ2-3, with a possible D match to TRBD2 (5 bases). The CDR3 contains 11 residues. Trimming removed 9 bases at V and 4 bases at J, with 8 bases between. CDR3 nucleotides: TGTGCCAGTAGAGCGGCAGATACGCAGTATTTT. Protein: CASRAADTQYF.

This sequence joins TRBV6-2 or TRBV6-3 and TRBJ2-6; D unresolved. CDR3 length: 16 residues. The V gene's germline CDR1 is MNHEY and CDR2 SVGEGT. V was clipped by 5 bases and J by 0 bases, with 11 bases between them. CDR3 protein: CASSRNSPSGANVLTF. CDR3 coding DNA: TGTGCCAGCAGTCGGAACAGCCCCTCTGGGGCCAACGTCCTGACTTTC.

The V and J genes are TRBV28 and TRBJ1-2, with 10 bases fitting TRBD1. The V gene end was trimmed by 8 bases and the J gene end by 6 bases; junction bases not matched to a gene: 3. In germline, CDR1 is MDHEN, CDR2 SYDVKM. The CDR3 extends over 12 amino acids. The CDR3 reads CASEDRGHGYTF. The DNA for the CDR3 is TGTGCCAGCGAAGACAGGGGGCATGGCTACACCTTC.

This chain uses TRBV30 with TRBJ2-7; 12 bases fit TRBD2. Germline CDR1 reads GTSNPN; CDR2 reads SVGIG (reference sequence). The V and J ends lost 2 bases and 1 base, in that order; junction bases with no gene match: 3. The CDR3 length is 15 residues. CDR3 DNA: TGTGCCTGGAGTCCAGGACTAGCGGGATCCTACGAGCAGTACTTC. This sequence encodes CAWSPGLAGSYEQYF.

The rearrangement links TRBV18 to TRBJ1-6; no firm D call. V was pared by 5 bases and J by 8 bases, with 10 bases between. Germline loops: CDR1 KGHSH, CDR2 LQKENI. There are 13 residues in the CDR3. In DNA form, the CDR3 reads TGTGCCAGCTCAGGGGAGTCCGATTCACCCCTCCACTTT. The encoded protein is CASSGESDSPLHF.

The chain joins TRBV28 to TRBJ2-1; D might be TRBD1 (6 bases). The CDR3 loop spans 15 amino acids. Germline V gene sequence: CDR1 MDHEN, CDR2 SYDVKM. Trimming took off 3 bases at V and 5 bases at J, with 14 bases between the two ends. CDR3 amino acids: CASSFLVTGNNEQFF. CDR3 nucleotide sequence: TGTGCCAGCAGTTTCCTCGTGACAGGAAACAATGAGCAGTTCTTC.

This clone was counted only a few times. The J gene is TRBJ1-1, the V gene TRBV7-3; 7 nucleotides line up with TRBD1. This CDR3 has 15 residues. The V gene end was trimmed by 2 bases and the J gene end by 4 bases; junction bases not matched to a gene: 7. Germline CDR1 reads SGHTA; CDR2 reads FQGTGA. CDR3 nucleotides: TGTGCCAGCAGCTTAGACAGACAGGGATTCACTGAAGCTTTCTTT. Translating it yields CASSLDRQGFTEAFF. Full variable domain (missing parts from reference TRBV7-3 and TRBJ1-1): GAGVSQTPSNKVTEKGKYVELRCDPISGHTALYWYRQSLGQGPEFLIYFQGTGAADDSGLPNDRFFAVRPEGSVSTLKIQRTERGDSAVYLCASSLDRQGFTEAFFGQGTRLTVV.

The V and J genes are TRBV5-1 and TRBJ2-3; TRBD2 is a possible D gene (7 bases). Germline lookup yields CDR1 SGHRS and CDR2 YFSETQ. The CDR3 spans 16 residues. V lost 0 bases and J lost 4, with 15 bases in between. The CDR3 DNA reads TGCGCCAGCAGCTTGGCCGGGGGGCGGGAGTCAGATACGCAGTATTTT. Protein: CASSLAGGRESDTQYF.

J is TRBJ1-1 and V is TRBV12-3 or TRBV12-4, with D hard to call. The V and J ends lost 4 bases and 4 bases respectively, with 4 bases between them. The CDR3 contains 11 residues. This CDR3 reads CASSWSTEAFF. The CDR3 region has the DNA TGTGCCAGCAGTTGGAGCACTGAAGCTTTCTTT.

The V gene is TRBV5-4, the J gene TRBJ2-1, with TRBD2 as a possible D gene (5 bases). Germline V gene data show CDR1 as SGHNT and CDR2 as YYREEE (reference sequence). The CDR3 is 13 residues long. Trimming took off 0 bases at V and 11 bases at J, with 12 bases between the two ends. The CDR3 loop reads CASSLGPGEKQFF. The CDR3 DNA sequence: TGTGCCAGCAGCTTGGGGCCTGGGGAGAAGCAGTTCTTC. The variable domain in full, with the rest retrieved from reference TRBV5-4 and TRBJ2-1, is ETGVTQSPTHLIKTRGQQVTLRCSSQSGHNTVSWYQQALGQGPQFIFQYYREEENGRGNFPPRFSGLQFPNYSSELNVNALELDDSALYLCASSLGPGEKQFFGPGTRLTVL.

This chain joins TRBV6-5 and TRBJ2-1; TRBD2 matches 11 bases. Germline assignment: CDR1 MNHEY and CDR2 SVGAGI. CDR3 length: 13 amino acids. V trimming: 6 bases; J trimming: 16 bases; junction bases outside the gene matches: 11. CDR3 in amino acids: CASRVTSGSRPFF. As DNA, the CDR3 is TGTGCCAGCAGAGTCACTAGCGGGAGCCGTCCCTTCTTC.

The chain couples TRBV7-2 to TRBJ2-7; TRBD2 matches 8 bases. Trimming removed 5 bases from V and 4 bases from J; junction bases left unmatched: 7. CDR1 SGHTA and CDR2 FQGNSA come from the germline V gene. CDR3 size: 14 residues. This chain's CDR3 is CASSPPGLGYEQYF. CDR3 coding DNA: TGTGCCAGCAGCCCCCCGGGACTAGGATACGAGCAGTACTTC.

V is TRBV25-1 and J is TRBJ2-5, with 7 nucleotides matching TRBD1. The CDR3 length is 15 residues. The J segment lost 2 bases and the V segment lost 6 bases, leaving 9 bases of the junction unmatched. Germline CDR1 MGHDK, CDR2 SYGVNS. CDR3 amino acids: CASSPRRTGQETQYF. As DNA, the CDR3 is TGTGCCAGCAGCCCCCGGAGGACAGGTCAAGAGACCCAGTACTTC.

The chain carries TRBV5-1 and TRBJ2-1; tentative D call: TRBD1 (7 bases). This CDR3 region has 17 residues. V was clipped by 3 bases and J by 4 bases, with 20 bases between them. Germline V gene lookup returns CDR1 SGHRS and CDR2 YFSETQ. The CDR3 reads CASSSSVAEGAYNEQFF. CDR3 nucleotides: TGCGCCAGCAGCTCGTCGGTAGCGGAGGGGGCTTACAATGAGCAGTTCTTC.

The CDR3 is CASSPLGRGGETDTQYF. CDR3 in DNA: TGTGCCAGCAGCCCGCTGGGGCGGGGGGGAGAAACAGATACGCAGTATTTT. The rearrangement joins TRBV9 to TRBJ2-3; 9 bases map to TRBD2. V gave up 4 bases and J gave up 3 bases; unmatched junction bases: 12. Germline V gene sequence: CDR1 SGDLS, CDR2 YYNGEE. The CDR3 has 17 amino acids.

The V and J genes are TRBV6-5 and TRBJ2-7, with a weak D call TRBD2 (5 bases). Germline V gene data show CDR1 as MNHEY and CDR2 as SVGAGI. The ends were cut back, 7 bases at V and 1 base at J, with 11 bases in the middle. This CDR3 region has 13 residues. The CDR3 sequence is CASITRPSYEQYF. The DNA of the CDR3 is TGTGCCAGCATTACTAGACCGTCCTACGAGCAGTACTTC.

This CDR3 reads CASSVGSGSGIGETQYF. Here the CDR3 DNA reads TGTGCCAGCAGCGTAGGGTCCGGTAGCGGGATCGGAGAGACCCAGTACTTC. J is TRBJ2-5 and V is TRBV9; 8 nucleotides align to TRBD2. The junction had 11 bases not matched to a gene; V was cut back by 0 bases and J by 4 bases. Germline V gene data show CDR1 as SGDLS and CDR2 as YYNGEE. This CDR3 contains 17 residues.

The J gene is TRBJ2-3, the V gene TRBV6-1; D gene uncertain. From germline, CDR1 is MNHNS and CDR2 SASEGT. Trimming removed 7 bases from V and 1 base from J, with 9 bases in between. The CDR3 covers 13 residues. The CDR3: CASTLPGTDTQYF. The CDR3 DNA is TGTGCCAGCACCCTCCCCGGCACAGATACGCAGTATTTT.

This clone showed up just once. The chain has TRBV7-8 and TRBJ2-7; D might be TRBD1 (6 bases). With 1 base removed from V and 0 bases from J, the gap between germline ends came to 7 bases. CDR3 length equals 14 residues. The germline V gene encodes CDR1 SGHVS and CDR2 FQNEAQ. The DNA for the CDR3 is TGTGCCAGCAGCTTAGAGGGGGACTCCTACGAGCAGTACTTC. It yields the protein CASSLEGDSYEQYF. The whole variable domain, remainder taken from reference TRBV7-8 and TRBJ2-7, is GAGVSQSPRYKVAKRGQDVALRCDPISGHVSLFWYQQALGQGPEFLTYFQNEAQLDKSGLPSDRFFAERPEGSVSTLKIQRTQQEDSAVYLCASSLEGDSYEQYFGPGTRLTVT.

V and J are TRBV28 and TRBJ2-5, with 8 nucleotides matching TRBD2. Germline V lookup: CDR1 MDHEN, CDR2 SYDVKM. The CDR3 totals 16 residues. The V and J ends lost 6 bases and 4 bases, in that order; junction bases with no gene match: 13. CDR3 DNA sequence: TGTGCCAGCAGAAGCGGGACTAGGGGGGTTCTAGAGACCCAGTACTTC. Residues: CASRSGTRGVLETQYF.

The chain combines TRBV30 with TRBJ1-2; 11 nucleotides match TRBD1. CDR1 and CDR2 from the germline V gene are GTSNPN and SVGIG (reference sequence). V shed 2 bases, J shed 4 bases, and the junction held 9 bases outside the gene matches. The CDR3 has 16 amino acids. The CDR3 region is CAWSRDRGVASYGYTF. The CDR3 region has the DNA TGTGCCTGGAGTCGGGACAGGGGGGTGGCAAGCTATGGCTACACCTTC.

This clone was seen only a few times. The chain combines TRBV27 with TRBJ1-5; D not resolved. CDR3 length: 14 residues. The germline V and J ends were trimmed by 5 bases and 4 bases, with 12 bases remaining between them. Germline lookup yields CDR1 MNHEY and CDR2 SMNVEV (reference sequence). Written as DNA, the CDR3 is TGTGCCAGCAGTCCCGTGGGAGGGAATCAGCCCCAGCATTTT. This gives the protein CASSPVGGNQPQHF.

This chain links TRBV6-5 with TRBJ2-5; 9 bases match TRBD2. J gave up 2 bases and V 5 bases, and 3 bases lay outside the gene matches. CDR1 MNHEY and CDR2 SVGAGI come from the germline V gene. The CDR3 runs to 14 residues. The CDR3 sequence is CASSLLAGQETQYF. Here the CDR3 DNA reads TGTGCCAGCAGTCTCCTAGCGGGGCAAGAGACCCAGTACTTC.

This clone was observed a handful of times. At one end, the junction sequence differs from germline, possibly due to a read error. The chain joins TRBV18 to TRBJ2-5; no clear D. Germline assignment: CDR1 KGHSH and CDR2 LQKENI. The CDR3 spans 12 residues. The DNA of the CDR3 is TGTGCCAGCTCACCTAACCAGGAGACCCAGTACTTC. The encoded protein is CASSPNQETQYF.